The present TCR beta chain was sequenced within a study of CD8 T cells in ankylosing spondylitis. General study findings and limits: Characteristic, it appeared, of ankylosing spondylitis blood was a TCR beta motif of eight highly homologous variants. It was reported that disease-linked clones were significantly enriched in matched ankylosing spondylitis synovial fluid.

TCRdb fed the 5' RACE reads into MiXCR, producing one record per CDR3 protein. The table has 100,000 or so distinct CDR3 sequences, approximately 8.9% seen once. Germline trimming cut 3 bases from V and 8 bases from J; bases unmatched to any gene: 6. CDR1 and CDR2 from the germline V gene are LGHNA and YNFKEQ. The CDR3 is 15 amino acids. This clonotype has more than one count but fewer than ten. Its specificity is unknown. The TCR comes from a male donor with ankylosing spondylitis. Sequenced material: blood, either unsorted or a sorted T cell fraction (not recorded which). This chain links TRBV4-2 with TRBJ1-6, with TRBD1 identical over 8 bases. The CDR3 sequence is CASSQMTGDYSPLHF. As DNA, the CDR3 is TGTGCCAGCAGCCAGATGACAGGGGACTATTCACCCCTCCACTTT.